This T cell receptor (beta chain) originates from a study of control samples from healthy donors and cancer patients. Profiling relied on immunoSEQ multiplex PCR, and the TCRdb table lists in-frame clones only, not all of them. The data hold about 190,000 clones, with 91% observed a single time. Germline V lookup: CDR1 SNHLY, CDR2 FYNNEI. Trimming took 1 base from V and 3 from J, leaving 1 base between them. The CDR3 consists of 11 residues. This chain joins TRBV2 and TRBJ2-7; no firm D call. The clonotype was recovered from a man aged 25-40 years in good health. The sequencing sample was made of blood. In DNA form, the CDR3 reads TGTGCCAGCAGTGAAGACTACGAGCAGTACTTC. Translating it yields CASSEDYEQYF.